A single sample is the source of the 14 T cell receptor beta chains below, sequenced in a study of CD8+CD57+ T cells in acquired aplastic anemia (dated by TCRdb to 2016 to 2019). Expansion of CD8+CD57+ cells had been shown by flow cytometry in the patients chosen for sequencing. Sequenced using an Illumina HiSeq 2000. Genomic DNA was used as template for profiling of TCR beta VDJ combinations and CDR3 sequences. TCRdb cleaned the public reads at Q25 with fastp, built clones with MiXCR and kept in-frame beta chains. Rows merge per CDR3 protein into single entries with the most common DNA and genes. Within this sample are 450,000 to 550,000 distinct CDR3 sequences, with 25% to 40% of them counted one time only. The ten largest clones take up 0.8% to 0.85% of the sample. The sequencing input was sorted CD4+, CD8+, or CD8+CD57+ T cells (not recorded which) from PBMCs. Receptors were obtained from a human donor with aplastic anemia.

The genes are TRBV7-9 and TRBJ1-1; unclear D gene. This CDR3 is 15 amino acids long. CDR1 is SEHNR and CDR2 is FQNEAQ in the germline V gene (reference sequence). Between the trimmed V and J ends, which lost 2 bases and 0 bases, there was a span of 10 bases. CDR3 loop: CASSLFGSMNTEAFF. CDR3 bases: TGTGCCAGCAGCTTATTCGGATCAATGAACACTGAAGCTTTCTTT.

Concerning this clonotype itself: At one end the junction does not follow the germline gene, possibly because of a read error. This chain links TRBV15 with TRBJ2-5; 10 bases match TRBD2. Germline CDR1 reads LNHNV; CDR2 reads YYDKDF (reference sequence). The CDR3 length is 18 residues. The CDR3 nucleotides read TGTGCCAGCTCACCGTCTTCTCACGGGAGCGGGAGGGAAGACACCCAGTACTTC. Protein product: CASSPSSHGSGREDTQYF.

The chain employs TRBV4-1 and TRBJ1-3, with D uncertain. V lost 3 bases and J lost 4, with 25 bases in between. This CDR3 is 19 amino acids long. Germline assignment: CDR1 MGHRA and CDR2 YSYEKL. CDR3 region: CASSQIGKQTRFSGNTIYF. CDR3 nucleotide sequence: TGCGCCAGCAGCCAGATCGGAAAACAAACAAGATTCTCCGGAAACACCATATATTTT.

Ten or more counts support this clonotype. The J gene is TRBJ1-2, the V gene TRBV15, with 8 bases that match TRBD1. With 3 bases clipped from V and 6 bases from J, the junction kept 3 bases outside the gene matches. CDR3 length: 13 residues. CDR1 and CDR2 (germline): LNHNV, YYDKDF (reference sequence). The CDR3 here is CATSRRTGNGYTF. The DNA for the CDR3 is TGTGCCACCAGCAGGAGGACAGGGAATGGCTACACCTTC.

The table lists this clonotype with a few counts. CDR3 sequence: CASSQVSGGNEQFF. The CDR3 DNA reads TGTGCCAGCAGCCAAGTGTCAGGAGGAAATGAGCAGTTCTTC. V gene TRBV3-1 combines with J gene TRBJ2-1, with D maybe TRBD2 (5 bases). The CDR3 runs to 14 residues. V dropped 1 base and J dropped 7 bases, with 11 bases sitting between them. Germline values: CDR1 LGHDT, CDR2 YNNKEL (reference sequence).

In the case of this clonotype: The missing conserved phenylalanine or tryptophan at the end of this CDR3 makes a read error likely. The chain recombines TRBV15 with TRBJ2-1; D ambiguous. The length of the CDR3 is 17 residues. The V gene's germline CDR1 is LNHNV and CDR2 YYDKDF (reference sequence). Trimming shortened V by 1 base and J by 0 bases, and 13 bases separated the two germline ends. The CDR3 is CATSRVVVWISYNEQFL. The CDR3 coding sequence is TGTGCCACCAGCAGAGTCGTGGTGTGGATCTCCTACAATGAGCAGTTCCTC.

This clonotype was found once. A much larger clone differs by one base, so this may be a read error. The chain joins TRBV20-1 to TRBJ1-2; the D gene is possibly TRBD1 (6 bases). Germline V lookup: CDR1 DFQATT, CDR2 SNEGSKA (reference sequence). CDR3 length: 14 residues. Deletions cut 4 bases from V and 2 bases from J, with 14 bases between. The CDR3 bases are TGCAGTGCTAACTACGGGCAGGGGAACTATGGCTACACCTTC. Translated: CSANYGQGNYGYTF.

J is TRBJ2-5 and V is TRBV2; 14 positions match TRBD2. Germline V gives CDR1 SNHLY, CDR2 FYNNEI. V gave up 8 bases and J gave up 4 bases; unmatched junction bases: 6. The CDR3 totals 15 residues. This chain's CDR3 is CASGGTSGRGETQYF. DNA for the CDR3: TGTGCCAGCGGGGGGACTAGCGGGAGAGGAGAGACCCAGTACTTC.

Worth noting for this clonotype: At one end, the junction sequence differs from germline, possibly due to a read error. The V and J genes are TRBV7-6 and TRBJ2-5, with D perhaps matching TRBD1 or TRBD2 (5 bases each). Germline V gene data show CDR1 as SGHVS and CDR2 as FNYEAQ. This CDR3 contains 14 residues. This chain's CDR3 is CVSSQSEVGRTQYF. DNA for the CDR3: TGTGTCAGCAGCCAATCAGAGGTGGGACGGACCCAGTACTTC.

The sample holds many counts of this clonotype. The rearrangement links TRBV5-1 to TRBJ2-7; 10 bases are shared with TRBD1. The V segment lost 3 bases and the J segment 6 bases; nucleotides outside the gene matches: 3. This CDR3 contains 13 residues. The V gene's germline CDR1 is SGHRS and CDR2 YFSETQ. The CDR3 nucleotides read TGCGCCAGCAGCTCAGGGACAGGGGCCGAGCAGTACTTC. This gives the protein CASSSGTGAEQYF.

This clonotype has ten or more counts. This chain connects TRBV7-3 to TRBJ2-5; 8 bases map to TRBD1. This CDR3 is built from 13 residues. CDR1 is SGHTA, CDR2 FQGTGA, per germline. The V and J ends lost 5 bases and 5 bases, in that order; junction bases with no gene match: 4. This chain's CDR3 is CASSGQGGETQYF. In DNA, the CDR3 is TGTGCCAGCAGCGGACAGGGTGGGGAGACCCAGTACTTC.

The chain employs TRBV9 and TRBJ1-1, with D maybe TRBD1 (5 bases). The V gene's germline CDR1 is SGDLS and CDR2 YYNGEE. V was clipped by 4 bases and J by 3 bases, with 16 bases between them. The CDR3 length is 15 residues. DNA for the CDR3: TGTGCCAGCAGCCCCGGGGGAAGGGATGACACTGAAGCTTTCTTT. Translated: CASSPGGRDDTEAFF.

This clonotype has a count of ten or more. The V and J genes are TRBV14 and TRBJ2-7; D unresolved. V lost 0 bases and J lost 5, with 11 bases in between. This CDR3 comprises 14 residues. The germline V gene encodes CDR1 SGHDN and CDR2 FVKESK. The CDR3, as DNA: TGTGCCAGCAGCCAAGAAGACTGGCCCCACGAGCAGTACTTC. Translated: CASSQEDWPHEQYF.

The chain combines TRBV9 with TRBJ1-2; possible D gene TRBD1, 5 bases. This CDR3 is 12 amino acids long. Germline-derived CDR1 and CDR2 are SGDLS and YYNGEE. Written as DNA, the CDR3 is TGTGGGGGGGGGAGTGGGGAGTATGGCTACACCTTC. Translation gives CGGGSGEYGYTF.